The next 23 T cell receptor beta chains were all read from a single sample in a study of cytomegalovirus exposure and HLA in healthy donors. PCR employed 60 Vbeta and 13 Jbeta primers. Assay used: immunoSEQ multiplex PCR; TCRdb lists only in-frame clones, some missing. The sample carries some 120,000 clones, about three quarters recorded once. Sequencing input: PBMCs. The receptor source for this set is a man younger than 40 in good health and CMV-seronegative.

The chain carries TRBV30 and TRBJ1-1; TRBD1 agrees at 7 bases. Unmatched junction bases numbered 2, after V lost 0 bases and J lost 10 bases. Germline CDR1 GTSNPN, CDR2 SVGIG (reference sequence). This CDR3 is built from 11 residues. The CDR3 loop reads CAWSVQGRAFF. The CDR3 DNA follows: TGTGCCTGGAGTGTACAGGGGAGAGCTTTCTTT.

V gene TRBV29-1 combines with J gene TRBJ2-5, with TRBD2 identical over 9 bases. Germline V lookup: CDR1 SQVTM, CDR2 ANQGSEA. V lost 5 bases and J lost 2; bases outside the gene matches: 3. The CDR3 extends over 13 amino acids. CDR3 coding DNA: TGCAGCGTTCAGCGGGGGGCACAAGAGACCCAGTACTTC. This codes for CSVQRGAQETQYF.

This clone has a single count. This chain links TRBV9 with TRBJ2-3; 10 bases line up with TRBD2. Germline CDR1 SGDLS, CDR2 YYNGEE. The junction had 8 bases not matched to a gene; V was cut back by 0 bases and J by 4 bases. The length of the CDR3 is 17 residues. CDR3 amino acids: CASSVAASGGRADTQYF. For the CDR3, the DNA is TGTGCCAGCAGCGTAGCGGCTAGCGGGGGACGTGCAGATACGCAGTATTTT.

This clone has just one count. Here the CDR3 reads CASSLDETSAAEAFF. CDR3 DNA sequence: TGTGCCAGCAGCTTAGATGAGACGAGCGCAGCTGAAGCTTTCTTT. The rearrangement links TRBV7-9 to TRBJ1-1, with D hard to call. CDR3 length: 15 residues. CDR1 and CDR2 (germline): SEHNR, FQNEAQ (reference sequence). The ends were cut back, 1 base at V and 6 bases at J, with 15 bases in the middle.

The chain has TRBV19 and TRBJ2-1; 13 positions match TRBD2. With V trimmed by 6 bases and J by 15 bases, 14 bases remained unmatched. The CDR3 runs 15 residues. Germline CDR1 LNHDA, CDR2 SQIVND (reference sequence). The DNA for the CDR3 is TGTGCCAGTAGCCCACCCGGGACTAGCGGGAAAAGCAGGTTCTTC. Protein: CASSPPGTSGKSRFF.

The chain has TRBV7-7 and TRBJ2-5; possibly TRBD2 for D (6 bases). Trimming removed 8 bases from V and 4 bases from J, with 11 bases in between. The CDR3 is 12 residues long. Germline values: CDR1 SSHAT, CDR2 FNYEAQ (reference sequence). The CDR3 loop reads CASVGGSETQYF. The CDR3, as DNA: TGTGCCAGCGTGGGGGGTTCAGAGACCCAGTACTTC.

The rearrangement joins TRBV6-6 to TRBJ1-2, with 8 positions matching TRBD1. The junction had 12 bases not matched to a gene; V was cut back by 10 bases and J by 8 bases. The CDR3 is 13 amino acids. Germline values: CDR1 MNHNY, CDR2 SVGAGI (reference sequence). The CDR3 DNA follows: TGTGCCATCCTACCGGACAGGGAATGGGGCTACACCTTC. The encoded protein is CAILPDREWGYTF.

V is TRBV28 and J is TRBJ2-1, with 9 bases matching TRBD2. Germline V gene data show CDR1 as MDHEN and CDR2 as SYDVKM. CDR3 length: 16 residues. The V gene end was trimmed by 8 bases and the J gene end by 6 bases; junction bases not matched to a gene: 14. The CDR3 protein is CASRIAGLAGLNEQFF. CDR3 in DNA: TGTGCCAGCCGGATTGCGGGGCTAGCGGGACTCAATGAGCAGTTCTTC.

J is TRBJ2-2 and V is TRBV7-8, with 8 bases identical to TRBD1. Germline V gene lookup returns CDR1 SGHVS and CDR2 FQNEAQ. The CDR3 loop spans 15 amino acids. Trimming cost V 5 bases and J 3 bases; bases outside gene matches: 5. CDR3 coding DNA: TGTGCCAGCAGCAGCCGGGACAGGTACACCGGGGAGCTGTTTTTT. Its protein is CASSSRDRYTGELFF.

The chain links TRBV15 to TRBJ2-7; D is unclear. There are 15 residues in the CDR3. V lost 3 bases, J lost 1 base, and 13 bases lay in between. In germline, CDR1 is LNHNV, CDR2 YYDKDF (reference sequence). CDR3: CATSRDQASSYEQYF. In DNA form, the CDR3 reads TGTGCCACCAGCAGGGATCAAGCGTCATCCTACGAGCAGTACTTC.

The CDR3 reads CSVDNTGGENTEAFF. CDR3 bases: TGCAGCGTTGATAATACAGGGGGCGAGAACACTGAAGCTTTCTTT. The chain joins TRBV29-1 to TRBJ1-1; 9 bases are a match to TRBD1. Germline V gene lookup returns CDR1 SQVTM and CDR2 ANQGSEA. The CDR3 runs 15 residues. Germline trimming cut 3 bases from V and 1 base from J; bases unmatched to any gene: 6. The full variable domain, with the rest looked up from reference TRBV29-1 and TRBJ1-1, is SAVISQKPSRDICQRGTSLTIQCQVDSQVTMMFWYRQQPGQSLTLIATANQGSEATYESGFVIDKFPISRPNLTFSTLTVSNMSPEDSSIYLCSVDNTGGENTEAFFGQGTRLTVV.

This chain uses TRBV30 with TRBJ2-6; 8 nucleotides match TRBD1. Germline V CDR1 and CDR2: GTSNPN, SVGIG (reference sequence). This CDR3 region has 15 residues. Germline trimming cut 4 bases from V and 2 bases from J; bases unmatched to any gene: 4. CDR3 protein: CAWNAGGTGANVLTF. CDR3 in DNA: TGTGCCTGGAACGCAGGGGGCACTGGGGCCAACGTCCTGACTTTC.

The chain has TRBV7-9 and TRBJ2-5; possibly TRBD2 for D (6 bases). Looked up from germline, CDR1 is SEHNR and CDR2 is FQNEAQ (reference sequence). The CDR3 spans 13 residues. V lost 8 bases to trimming and J lost 3 bases, with 13 bases between them. CDR3 amino acids: CASDVSGEETQYF. For the CDR3, the DNA is TGTGCCAGCGACGTCTCGGGGGAAGAGACCCAGTACTTC.

The gene calls are TRBV28 and TRBJ1-3; 9 nucleotides match TRBD1. V gave up 7 bases and J gave up 2 bases; unmatched junction bases: 3. From germline, CDR1 is MDHEN and CDR2 SYDVKM. There are 14 residues in the CDR3. The CDR3 loop reads CASTRQGAGNTIYF. The CDR3 coding sequence is TGTGCCAGCACCCGACAGGGGGCTGGAAACACCATATATTTT.

The sample holds one count of this clone. The rearrangement uses TRBV9 and TRBJ2-1; D might be TRBD2 (5 bases). The CDR3 sequence is 14 residues long. V gave up 0 bases and J gave up 7 bases, with 11 bases separating them. Germline V gene lookup returns CDR1 SGDLS and CDR2 YYNGEE. The CDR3 DNA follows: TGTGCCAGCAGCGTAGTTCAAACGGGAAATGAGCAGTTCTTC. It encodes CASSVVQTGNEQFF.

This clone was observed a single time. The chain links TRBV7-7 to TRBJ2-1; tentatively, D is TRBD2 (6 bases). Germline V gene data show CDR1 as SSHAT and CDR2 as FNYEAQ (reference sequence). Trimming took off 1 base at V and 9 bases at J, with 10 bases between the two ends. This CDR3 has 13 residues. CDR3 DNA sequence: TGTGCCAGCAGCTTAGGTGAGGGAGGTGAGCAGTTCTTC. This translates into CASSLGEGGEQFF.

This clone was counted only a few times. The chain has TRBV19 and TRBJ1-5; perhaps TRBD1 as D (6 bases). V lost 2 bases, J lost 6 bases, and 14 bases lay in between. Germline CDR1 LNHDA, CDR2 SQIVND (reference sequence). The CDR3 totals 15 residues. DNA for the CDR3: TGTGCCAGTAGTATATCCCGACAGGCGGGTCAGCCCCAGCATTTT. Encoded protein: CASSISRQAGQPQHF. Full variable domain (rest looked up from reference TRBV19 and TRBJ1-5): DGGITQSPKYLFRKEGQNVTLSCEQNLNHDAMYWYRQDPGQGLRLIYYSQIVNDFQKGDIAEGYSVSREKKESFPLTVTSAQKNPTAFYLCASSISRQAGQPQHFGDGTRLSIL.

CDR3 sequence: CASSVGPQGYEQYF. The CDR3 DNA reads as TGTGCCAGCAGCGTAGGACCACAGGGCTACGAGCAGTACTTC. The V gene is TRBV9, the J gene TRBJ2-7, with TRBD1 as a possible D gene (6 bases). Trimming cost V 0 bases and J 3 bases, with 10 bases left between them. Germline CDR1 and CDR2: SGDLS and YYNGEE. The CDR3 is 14 amino acids. Based on the CDR3 plus reference TRBV9 and TRBJ2-7, the full variable domain is DSGVTQTPKHLITATGQRVTLRCSPRSGDLSVYWYQQSLDQGLQFLIQYYNGEERAKGNILERFSAQQFPDLHSELNLSSLELGDSALYFCASSVGPQGYEQYFGPGTRLTVT.

As regards this clone: The DNA is left out, because the CDR3 cannot be placed on it with certainty; the CDR3 is given as TCRdb lists it. The chain couples TRBV27 to TRBJ2-7; no DNA check was done on the table's D call, TRBD1. The germline gives CDR1 MNHEY, CDR2 SMNVEV (reference sequence). Counting both end residues, the CDR3 totals 17 amino acids. CDR3 sequence reads: CASSLVGTGIFSYERYF.

This clone was picked up a small number of times. The chain combines TRBV27 with TRBJ2-2; a possible D gene is TRBD1 (6 bases). The CDR3 spans 13 residues. Germline V gene data show CDR1 as MNHEY and CDR2 as SMNVEV (reference sequence). V was clipped by 7 bases and J by 5 bases, with 11 bases between them. The CDR3 nucleotides are TGTGCCAGCACCCCCACAGGGACCGGGGAGCTGTTTTTT. This translates into CASTPTGTGELFF.

This clone showed up just once. The chain joins TRBV11-2 to TRBJ2-5, with 13 bases that match TRBD2. Per germline, CDR1 SGHAT and CDR2 FQNNGV. The CDR3 is 15 amino acids. Trimming took 5 bases from V and 4 from J; bases not matched to a gene: 4. The CDR3 here is CASSRGLAGTETQYF. As DNA, the CDR3 is TGTGCCAGCAGCCGGGGACTAGCGGGAACAGAGACCCAGTACTTC.

Note on this clone: Other nucleotide sequences from this sample produce the same CDR3. The CDR3 is CASSRPLAGGTYEQYF. Written as DNA, the CDR3 is TGTGCCAGCAGCCGCCCCCTAGCAGGAGGGACCTACGAGCAGTACTTC. V and J are TRBV28 and TRBJ2-7, with D possibly matching TRBD2 (6 bases). The CDR3 covers 16 residues. CDR1 and CDR2 from the germline V gene are MDHEN and SYDVKM. V was shortened by 6 bases and J by 2 bases, with 20 bases between the two germline ends. Complete variable domain (other parts from reference TRBV28 and TRBJ2-7): DVKVTQSSRYLVKRTGEKVFLECVQDMDHENMFWYRQDPGLGLRLIYFSYDVKMKEKGDIPEGYSVSREKKERFSLILESASTNQTSMYLCASSRPLAGGTYEQYFGPGTRLTVT.

This chain links TRBV5-6 with TRBJ2-7, with 8 positions matching TRBD1. The germline V gene encodes CDR1 SGHDT and CDR2 YYEEEE. The V and J ends lost 5 bases and 3 bases, in that order; junction bases with no gene match: 10. CDR3 size: 15 residues. CDR3 loop: CASRGGGQGGYEQYF. The CDR3 DNA reads as TGTGCCAGCAGAGGGGGAGGACAGGGAGGCTACGAGCAGTACTTC.